This is a list of T cell receptor beta chains from one sample in a study of blood T cells in healthy people across ages. TCRdb independently ran MiXCR on the 5' RACE reads; one entry per CDR3 protein. The table has roughly 680,000 distinct CDR3 sequences, about 51% seen once. The specimen was blood. The receptors come from a woman older than 75 in good health. CDR3s include the opening cysteine and the closing phenylalanine or tryptophan. Each record gives: D gene, clone size, V gene, J gene, CDR3 protein, CDR3 DNA. The D gene is left open where the match is weak. Some rows have no size entry. The others give once, few or many, or a class for an expanded clone.

.	.	TRBV20-1	TRBJ2-5	CSARAFLRDRRNEQYF	TGCAGTGCTAGAGCTTTCCTTCGAGACCGAAGGAATGAGCAGTACTTC
.	many	TRBV2	TRBJ2-1	CASGRETAEQFF	TGTGCCAGCGGAAGAGAGACAGCTGAGCAGTTCTTC
.	many	TRBV7-9	TRBJ2-1	CASSIRGKSLYEQFF	TGTGCCAGCAGCATACGAGGGAAAAGCCTCTATGAGCAGTTCTTC
.	.	TRBV4-1	TRBJ2-3	CASSQDRQERTDTQYF	TGCGCCAGCAGCCAAGACCGACAGGAACGCACAGATACGCAGTATTTT
TRBD2	.	TRBV29-1	TRBJ2-1	CSVEVVGTSPNEQFF	TGCAGCGTTGAGGTGGTTGGGACTAGTCCCAATGAGCAGTTCTTC
.	many	TRBV5-1	TRBJ2-6	CASSDTSGANVLTF	TGCGCCAGCAGCGACACCTCTGGGGCCAACGTCCTGACTTTC
.	few	TRBV3-1	TRBJ2-7	CASSQPDRSYNEQYF	TGTGCCAGCAGCCAACCAGACAGGTCCTACAATGAGCAGTACTTC
.	many	TRBV4-1	TRBJ2-3	CASSQLGTDTQYF	TGCGCCAGCAGCCAACTCGGCACAGATACGCAGTATTTT
.	.	TRBV20-1	TRBJ2-6	CSARDTKPSGANVLTF	TGCAGTGCTCGGGACACGAAGCCCTCTGGGGCCAACGTCCTGACTTTC
.	.	TRBV25-1	TRBJ2-6	CASSGQPLNSGANVLTF	TGTGCCAGCTCTGGACAGCCACTCAACTCTGGGGCCAACGTCCTGACTTTC
.	.	TRBV7-9	TRBJ1-1	CAGSARDAQNTEAFF	TGTGCCGGCAGCGCCCGGGACGCGCAGAACACTGAAGCTTTCTTT
.	.	TRBV5-5	TRBJ2-7	CASSLQEVSSYEQYF	TGTGCCAGCAGCTTGCAGGAGGTCAGTTCCTACGAGCAGTACTTC
.	.	TRBV27	TRBJ2-2	CASSLLMGTGELFF	TGTGCCAGCAGTTTACTAATGGGCACCGGGGAGCTGTTTTTT
TRBD2	many	TRBV9	TRBJ2-7	CASSVGGTSSHEQYF	TGTGCCAGCAGCGTAGGGGGGACTAGCTCACACGAGCAGTACTTC
.	few	TRBV4-1	TRBJ1-2	CASSQESGRGYGYTF	TGCGCCAGCAGCCAAGAATCGGGCCGGGGCTATGGCTACACCTTC
.	few	TRBV18	TRBJ2-5	CASSLSARDSQETQYF	TGTGCCAGCTCACTGTCCGCGAGAGACAGCCAAGAGACCCAGTACTTC
.	many	TRBV5-1	TRBJ2-5	CASSRRATQETQYF	TGCGCCAGCAGCAGGAGGGCTACCCAAGAGACCCAGTACTTC
.	.	TRBV20-1	TRBJ2-3	CSARPETDTQYF	TGCAGTGCTAGGCCTGAGACAGATACGCAGTATTTT
TRBD1	.	TRBV20-1	TRBJ2-1	CSGPIQGNEQFF	TGCAGTGGACCAATACAGGGGAATGAGCAGTTCTTC
TRBD2	.	TRBV2	TRBJ2-7	CASTSRAGVVYNEQYF	TGTGCCAGCACCTCTAGAGCGGGAGTGGTTTACAATGAGCAGTACTTC
.	.	TRBV29-1	TRBJ2-5	CSVATVTQETQYF	TGCAGCGTTGCGACAGTAACCCAAGAGACCCAGTACTTC
TRBD2	.	TRBV7-3	TRBJ2-3	CASSLTGQQGLAGDTQYF	TGTGCCAGCAGCTTGACCGGACAGCAGGGACTAGCGGGAGATACGCAGTATTTT